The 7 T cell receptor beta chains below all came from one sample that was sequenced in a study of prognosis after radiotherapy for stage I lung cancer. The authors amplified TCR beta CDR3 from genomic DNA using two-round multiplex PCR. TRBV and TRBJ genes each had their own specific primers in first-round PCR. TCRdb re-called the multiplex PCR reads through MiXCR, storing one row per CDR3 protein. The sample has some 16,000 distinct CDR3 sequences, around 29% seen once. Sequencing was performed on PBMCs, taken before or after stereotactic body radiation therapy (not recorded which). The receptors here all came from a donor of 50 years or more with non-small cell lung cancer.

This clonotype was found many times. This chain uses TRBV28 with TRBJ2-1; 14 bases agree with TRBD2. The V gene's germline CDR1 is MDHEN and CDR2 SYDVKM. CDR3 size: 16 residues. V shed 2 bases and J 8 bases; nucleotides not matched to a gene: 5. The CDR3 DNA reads TGTGCCAGCAGTTTAGGGACTAGCGGGAGAATCTATGAGCAGTTCTTC. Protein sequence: CASSLGTSGRIYEQFF.

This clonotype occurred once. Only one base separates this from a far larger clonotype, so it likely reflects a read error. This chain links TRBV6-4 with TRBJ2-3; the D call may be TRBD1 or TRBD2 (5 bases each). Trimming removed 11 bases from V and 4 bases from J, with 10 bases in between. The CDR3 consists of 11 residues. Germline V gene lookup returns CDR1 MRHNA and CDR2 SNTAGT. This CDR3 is CADGTADTQYF. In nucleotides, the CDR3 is TGTGCCGACGGGACGGCAGATACGCAGTATTTT.

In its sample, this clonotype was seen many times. This CDR3 is CASSLGTGADEQFF. CDR3 DNA: TGTGCCAGCAGCTTAGGTACGGGGGCCGATGAGCAGTTCTTC. The rearrangement links TRBV7-9 to TRBJ2-1; D assignment may be TRBD1 or TRBD2 (6 bases each). Between the trimmed V and J ends, which lost 1 base and 8 bases, there was a span of 12 bases. Germline assignment: CDR1 SEHNR and CDR2 FQNEAQ (reference sequence). The CDR3 consists of 14 residues.

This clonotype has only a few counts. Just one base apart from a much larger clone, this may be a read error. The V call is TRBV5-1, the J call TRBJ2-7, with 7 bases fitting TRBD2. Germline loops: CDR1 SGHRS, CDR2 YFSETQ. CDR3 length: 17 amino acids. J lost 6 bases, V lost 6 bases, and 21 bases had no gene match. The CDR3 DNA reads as TGCGCCAGCATTTTTGCCCTAGTTTTCGCGGGGGTATGCGAGCAGTACTTC. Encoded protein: CASIFALVFAGVCEQYF.

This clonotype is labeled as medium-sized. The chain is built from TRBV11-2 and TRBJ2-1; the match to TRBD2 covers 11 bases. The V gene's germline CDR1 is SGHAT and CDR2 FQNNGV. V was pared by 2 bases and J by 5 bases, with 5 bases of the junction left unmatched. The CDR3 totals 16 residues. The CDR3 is CASSLLYSGRDNEQFF. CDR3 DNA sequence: TGTGCCAGCAGCTTACTCTATAGCGGGAGGGACAATGAGCAGTTCTTC.

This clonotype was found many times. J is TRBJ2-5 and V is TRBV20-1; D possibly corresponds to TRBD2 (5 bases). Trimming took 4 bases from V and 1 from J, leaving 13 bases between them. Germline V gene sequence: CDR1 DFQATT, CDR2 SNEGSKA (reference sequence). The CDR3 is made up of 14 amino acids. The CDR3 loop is CSAMDSWVQETQYF. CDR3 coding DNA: TGCAGTGCTATGGACTCCTGGGTCCAAGAGACCCAGTACTTC.

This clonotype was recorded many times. The CDR3 coding sequence is TGTGCCAGCAGTGACCCGACAAGGGCTTCTGAAGCTTTCTTT. This codes for CASSDPTRASEAFF. This chain joins TRBV6-1 and TRBJ1-1; D gene ambiguous. The germline V gene encodes CDR1 MNHNS and CDR2 SASEGT. This CDR3 has 14 residues. Between the trimmed V and J ends, which lost 3 bases and 6 bases, there was a span of 14 bases.